This TCR beta chain was obtained from a study of read filtering for tumor transcriptome and immune sequencing. The wider study: Mean patient age was roughly 70 years, range roughly 40 to 85; around 17 male, 12 to 15 female. Whole-transcriptome libraries were prepared after DNase treatment.

This library used roughly 400 ng RNA and molecular barcoded adaptors spanning alpha/delta and beta/gamma chains. TCRdb re-called the reads through MiXCR, storing one row per CDR3 protein. The sample lists tens of thousands of distinct CDR3 sequences, 14% occurring once. Trimming shortened V by 4 bases and J by 0 bases, and 14 bases separated the two germline ends. This CDR3 has 16 amino acids. Germline-derived CDR1 and CDR2 are SGHRS and YFSETQ. There are many counts of this clonotype. Antigen: not known. Whole-study findings and limits: Compared with RNA-seq, IR-seq gave much higher clonotype depth and reliability.

This TCR came from a donor aged 40 or older with multiple myeloma. The sample taken for sequencing was a population of CD138-negative cells sorted from bone marrow. The chain links TRBV5-1 to TRBJ2-1; D not certain. This CDR3 is CASSLMTASSYNEQFF. CDR3 nucleotides: TGCGCCAGCAGCCTCATGACCGCGAGCTCCTACAATGAGCAGTTCTTC.